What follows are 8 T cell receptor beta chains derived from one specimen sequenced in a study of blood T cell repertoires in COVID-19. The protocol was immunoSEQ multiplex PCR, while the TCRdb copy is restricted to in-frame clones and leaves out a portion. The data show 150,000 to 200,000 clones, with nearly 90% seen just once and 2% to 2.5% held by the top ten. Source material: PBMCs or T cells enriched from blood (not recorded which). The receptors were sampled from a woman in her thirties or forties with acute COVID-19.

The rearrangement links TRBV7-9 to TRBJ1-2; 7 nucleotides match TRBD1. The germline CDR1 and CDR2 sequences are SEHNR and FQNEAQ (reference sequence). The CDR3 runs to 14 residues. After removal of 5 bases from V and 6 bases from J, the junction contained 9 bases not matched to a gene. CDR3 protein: CASSLETGNDGYTF. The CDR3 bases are TGTGCCAGCAGCCTCGAGACAGGGAACGATGGCTACACCTTC.

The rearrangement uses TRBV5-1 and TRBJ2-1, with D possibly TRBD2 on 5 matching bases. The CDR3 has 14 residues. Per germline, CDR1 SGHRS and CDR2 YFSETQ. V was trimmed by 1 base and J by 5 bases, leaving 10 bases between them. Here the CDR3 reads CASSLSSGHNEQFF. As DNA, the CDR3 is TGCGCCAGCAGCTTGAGCAGCGGACACAATGAGCAGTTCTTC.

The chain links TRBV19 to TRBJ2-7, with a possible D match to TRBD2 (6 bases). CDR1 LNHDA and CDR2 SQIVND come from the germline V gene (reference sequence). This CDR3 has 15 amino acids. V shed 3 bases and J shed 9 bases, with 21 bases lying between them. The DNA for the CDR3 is TGTGCCAGTAGTATGTCCCGGGACTTCAAGGGCGTGCAGTACTTC. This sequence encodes CASSMSRDFKGVQYF.

The CDR3, as DNA: TGTGCCAGCAGACCCGGGACAGGGGGTTTTCAGCCCCAGCATTTT. Translated, it gives CASRPGTGGFQPQHF. The chain has TRBV6-5 and TRBJ1-5, with 11 nucleotides matching TRBD1. From germline, CDR1 is MNHEY and CDR2 SVGAGI. The V and J ends lost 6 bases and 6 bases, in that order; junction bases with no gene match: 7. The CDR3 has 15 residues.

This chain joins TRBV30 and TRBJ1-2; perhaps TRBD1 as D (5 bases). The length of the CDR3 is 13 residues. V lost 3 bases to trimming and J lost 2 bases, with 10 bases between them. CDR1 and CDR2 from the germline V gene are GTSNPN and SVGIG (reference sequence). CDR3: CAWRRGRNYGYTF. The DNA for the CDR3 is TGTGCCTGGAGGCGGGGACGGAACTATGGCTACACCTTC.

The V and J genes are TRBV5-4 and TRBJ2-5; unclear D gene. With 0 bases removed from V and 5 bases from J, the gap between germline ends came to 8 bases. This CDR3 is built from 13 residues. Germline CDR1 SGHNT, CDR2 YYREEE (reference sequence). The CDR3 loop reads CASSLEPVETQYF. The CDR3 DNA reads TGTGCCAGCAGCTTGGAGCCGGTCGAGACCCAGTACTTC.

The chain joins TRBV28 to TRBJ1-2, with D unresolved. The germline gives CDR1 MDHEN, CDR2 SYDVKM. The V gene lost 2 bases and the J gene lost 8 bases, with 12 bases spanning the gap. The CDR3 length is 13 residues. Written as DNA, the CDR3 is TGTGCCAGCAGTTTAGGATGGGAGCGCGGCTACACCTTC. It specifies CASSLGWERGYTF.

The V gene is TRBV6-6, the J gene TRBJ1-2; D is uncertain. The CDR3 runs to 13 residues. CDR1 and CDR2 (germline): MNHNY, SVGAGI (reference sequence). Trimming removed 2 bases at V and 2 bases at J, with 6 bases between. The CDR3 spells CASSYAGNYGYTF. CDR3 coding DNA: TGTGCCAGCAGTTACGCGGGGAACTATGGCTACACCTTC.